This T cell receptor (beta chain) came from a study of T-cell memory formation after mild COVID-19. Study background: Clusters of TCRs were largely donor specific.

Germline V CDR1 and CDR2: KGHDR, SFDVKD. The CDR3 is 15 amino acids. With V trimmed by 11 bases and J by 4 bases, 12 bases remained unmatched. This clonotype was counted between two and nine times. Its antigen is still unknown. Whole-study results and caveats: CD8+ contracting clones occupied EMRA, while CD4+ ones occupied mainly CM and EM. From day 15 to 85, contracting clones were balanced between CD4 and CD8, whereas later expanders leaned toward CD4+.

Constant-segment primers served in 5'RACE that generated TCR alpha and TCR beta cDNA libraries bearing sample barcodes and UMIs. TCRdb reanalysed the 5' RACE reads using MiXCR and keeps one entry per CDR3 protein. The sample yields fewer than 700,000 distinct CDR3 sequences, over 15% seen once. The receptor's source is an adult woman who had mild COVID-19 (a few samples of this study predate the infection). Cell type and time point are not known. The sample was PBMCs or a T cell subset sorted from them (not recorded which). V gene TRBV24-1 combines with J gene TRBJ2-1, with 8 bases aligning to TRBD1. CDR3 residues: CAIRTGTGSYNEQFF. CDR3 coding DNA: TGTGCCATCAGAACCGGGACAGGCTCATACAATGAGCAGTTCTTC.